The clone carrying this T cell receptor (beta chain) ranks as medium-sized. The sample belongs to a study of CD8+CD57+ T cells in acquired aplastic anemia. The CDR3 contains 16 residues. V dropped 1 base and J dropped 5; count of bases not matched to a gene: 4. Germline CDR1 reads DFQATT; CDR2 reads SNEGSKA (reference sequence). Profiling of TCR beta VDJ combinations and CDR3 sequences used genomic DNA as template. TCRdb ran MiXCR on the reads and lists one entry per CDR3 protein. The data hold tens of thousands of distinct CDR3 sequences, with 75% to 85% observed a single time. The chain recombines TRBV20-1 with TRBJ2-3; 15 bases are shared with TRBD2. Sample: sorted CD4+, CD8+, or CD8+CD57+ T cells (not recorded which) from PBMCs. This receptor was obtained from a human donor in good health, serving as a control. The CDR3 DNA reads TGCAGTGCTAGAGGCGGGACTAGCGGGGGGATAGATACGCAGTATTTT. Amino acid sequence: CSARGGTSGGIDTQYF.